The clone carrying this T cell receptor (beta chain) turned up a few times. This specimen comes from a study of blood T cell repertoires in COVID-19. At the level of the study: Sites across the United States, Italy and Spain contributed samples from acute and convalescent COVID-19. In each case, the material was cDNA or gDNA derived from T cells, B-cell-depleted T cells, or PBMCs.

V lost 6 bases and J 1 base, leaving 10 bases between the germline ends. The CDR3 has 14 residues. The V gene's germline CDR1 is MNHEY and CDR2 SVGAGI. Per the study methods: Quantification of nucleated cells was approximated via reference gene primer amplification. Here immunoSEQ multiplex PCR was the method, and the copy in TCRdb shows in-frame clones only, minus some. V and J calls and clone size are as listed in that table; D and trimming were resolved from the DNA. The sample holds roughly 250,000 clones, roughly 80% seen once. The chain uses TRBV6-5 and TRBJ1-5; weak D call: TRBD1 (6 bases). The specimen sequenced was peripheral blood. This receptor was obtained from a woman of 80 years or more with active or convalescent COVID-19. For the CDR3, the DNA is TGTGCCAGCAGCCCGGGGACAAGCAATCAGCCCCAGCATTTT. This sequence encodes CASSPGTSNQPQHF.